This TCR beta chain originates from a study of cytotoxic CD8 clonotypes in ibrutinib-treated CLL. Method: immunoSEQ multiplex PCR; TCRdb's copy keeps in-frame clones and lacks some. The profile shows about 330,000 clones, 67% of them singletons. The CDR3 is 13 residues long. Trimming cost V 3 bases and J 13 bases; bases outside gene matches: 10. In germline, CDR1 is KGHSH, CDR2 LQKENI. Sequencing used PBMCs, obtained after 36 months of ibrutinib treatment. This sequence originates from a human donor with chronic lymphocytic leukemia. The V and J genes are TRBV18 and TRBJ2-7; 9 nucleotides align to TRBD2. The CDR3 DNA is TGTGCCAGCTCACCTCCAGCGGGAGGCCCCCGTTACTTC. Protein sequence: CASSPPAGGPRYF. Full variable domain (remainder filled in from reference TRBV18 and TRBJ2-7): NAGVMQNPRHLVRRRGQEARLRCSPMKGHSHVYWYRQLPEEGLKFMVYLQKENIIDESGMPKERFSAEFPKEGPSILRIQQVVRGDSAAYFCASSPPAGGPRYFGPGTRLTVT.